This TCR beta chain was observed in a study of response to subunit inactivated influenza vaccine. Findings of the study overall: Authors suggested seasonal influenza vaccinations each recruit few new T cells.

Via MiXCR, TCRdb re-called the RT-PCR reads, giving one row per CDR3 protein. The table records around 580,000 distinct CDR3 sequences, roughly 10% of them present only once. V lost 2 bases and J lost 6; bases outside the gene matches: 7. Germline CDR1 reads MNHEY; CDR2 reads SMNVEV (reference sequence). This CDR3 is built from 14 residues. This clonotype was recorded many times. Its antigen is as yet unknown. The chain is built from TRBV27 and TRBJ2-7; TRBD1 aligns across 7 bases. This TCR was sampled from a man aged 45-60 years who received an inactivated influenza vaccine. Sequencing used PBMCs from blood, obtained on the day of vaccination. The CDR3 region has the DNA TGTGCCAGCAGTTTAACCCGACAGGGTCGCGAGCAGTACTTC. Its translation is CASSLTRQGREQYF.